This T cell receptor (beta chain) comes out of a study of shared clonotypes between healthy human individuals. TCRdb's copy holds only in-frame clones and misses some; the assay was immunoSEQ multiplex PCR. Of approximately 720,000 clones listed, more than 70% are singletons. CDR1 and CDR2 from the germline V gene are SNHLY and FYNNEI. CDR3 length: 14 residues. V dropped 2 bases and J dropped 4 bases, with 8 bases sitting between them. The chain employs TRBV2 and TRBJ2-2, with a possible D match to TRBD2 (5 bases). Sequenced input: memory CD4+ T cells sorted from blood. Documented subset: CD45RA-negative fraction. This sequence originates from a woman younger than 45 in good health. CDR3 nucleotide sequence: TGTGCCAGCAGTGAATTCGGGGTCACCGGGGAGCTGTTTTTT. It is translated as CASSEFGVTGELFF.